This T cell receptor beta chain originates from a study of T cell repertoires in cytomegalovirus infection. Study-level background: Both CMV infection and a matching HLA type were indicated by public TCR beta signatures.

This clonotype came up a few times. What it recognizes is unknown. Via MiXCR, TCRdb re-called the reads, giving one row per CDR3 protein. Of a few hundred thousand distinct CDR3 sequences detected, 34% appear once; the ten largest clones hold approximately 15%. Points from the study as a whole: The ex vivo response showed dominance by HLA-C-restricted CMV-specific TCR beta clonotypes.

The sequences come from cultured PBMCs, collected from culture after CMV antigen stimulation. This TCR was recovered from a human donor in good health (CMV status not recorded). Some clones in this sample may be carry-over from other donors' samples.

CDR3 nucleotides: TGTGCCAGCAGTTTAGCGCGAAGGGTATGGGCTGGGGCCAACGTCCTGACTTTC. It codes for CASSLARRVWAGANVLTF. V and J are TRBV12-3 or TRBV12-4 and TRBJ2-6; D uncertain. There are 18 residues in the CDR3. The V end lost 0 bases, the J end lost 2 bases, and 14 bases lay between the germline ends.